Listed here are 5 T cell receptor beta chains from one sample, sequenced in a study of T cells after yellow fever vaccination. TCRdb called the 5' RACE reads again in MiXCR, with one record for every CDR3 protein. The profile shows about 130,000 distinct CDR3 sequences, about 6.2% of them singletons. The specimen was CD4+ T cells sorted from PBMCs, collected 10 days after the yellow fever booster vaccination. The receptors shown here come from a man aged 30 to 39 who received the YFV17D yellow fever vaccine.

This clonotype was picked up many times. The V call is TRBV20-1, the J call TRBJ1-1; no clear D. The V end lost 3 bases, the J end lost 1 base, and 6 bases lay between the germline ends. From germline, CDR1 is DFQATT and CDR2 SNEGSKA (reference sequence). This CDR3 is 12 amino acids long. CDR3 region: CSARAGNTEAFF. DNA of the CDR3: TGCAGTGCTAGGGCCGGGAACACTGAAGCTTTCTTT.

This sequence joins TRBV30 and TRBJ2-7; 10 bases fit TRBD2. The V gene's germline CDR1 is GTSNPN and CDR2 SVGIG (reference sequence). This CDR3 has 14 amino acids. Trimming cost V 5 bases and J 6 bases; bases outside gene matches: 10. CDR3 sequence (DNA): TGTGCCTGGGCCGGGACTAGCGCGGGGGGCGAGCAGTACTTC. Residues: CAWAGTSAGGEQYF.

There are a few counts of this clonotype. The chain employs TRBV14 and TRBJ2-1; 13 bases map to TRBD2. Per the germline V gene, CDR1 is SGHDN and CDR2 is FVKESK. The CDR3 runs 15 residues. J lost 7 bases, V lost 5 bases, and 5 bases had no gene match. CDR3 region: CASSRLAGGGNEQFF. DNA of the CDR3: TGTGCCAGCAGCAGACTAGCGGGAGGAGGTAATGAGCAGTTCTTC.

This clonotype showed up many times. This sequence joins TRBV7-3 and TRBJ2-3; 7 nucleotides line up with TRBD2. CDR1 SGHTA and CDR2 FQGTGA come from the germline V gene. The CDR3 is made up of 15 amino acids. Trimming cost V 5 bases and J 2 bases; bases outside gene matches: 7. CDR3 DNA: TGTGCCAGCAGCCTACAAGCGGGAAACACAGATACGCAGTATTTT. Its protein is CASSLQAGNTDTQYF.

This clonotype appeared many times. The CDR3 DNA follows: TGTGCCAGCAGCCAAGAGTATAGGACTGAAGCTTTCTTT. It specifies CASSQEYRTEAFF. The chain links TRBV3-1 to TRBJ1-1; D is unresolved. Germline assignment: CDR1 LGHDT and CDR2 YNNKEL (reference sequence). Trimming stripped 0 bases from V and 5 bases from J, with 7 bases between. The CDR3 spans 13 residues.